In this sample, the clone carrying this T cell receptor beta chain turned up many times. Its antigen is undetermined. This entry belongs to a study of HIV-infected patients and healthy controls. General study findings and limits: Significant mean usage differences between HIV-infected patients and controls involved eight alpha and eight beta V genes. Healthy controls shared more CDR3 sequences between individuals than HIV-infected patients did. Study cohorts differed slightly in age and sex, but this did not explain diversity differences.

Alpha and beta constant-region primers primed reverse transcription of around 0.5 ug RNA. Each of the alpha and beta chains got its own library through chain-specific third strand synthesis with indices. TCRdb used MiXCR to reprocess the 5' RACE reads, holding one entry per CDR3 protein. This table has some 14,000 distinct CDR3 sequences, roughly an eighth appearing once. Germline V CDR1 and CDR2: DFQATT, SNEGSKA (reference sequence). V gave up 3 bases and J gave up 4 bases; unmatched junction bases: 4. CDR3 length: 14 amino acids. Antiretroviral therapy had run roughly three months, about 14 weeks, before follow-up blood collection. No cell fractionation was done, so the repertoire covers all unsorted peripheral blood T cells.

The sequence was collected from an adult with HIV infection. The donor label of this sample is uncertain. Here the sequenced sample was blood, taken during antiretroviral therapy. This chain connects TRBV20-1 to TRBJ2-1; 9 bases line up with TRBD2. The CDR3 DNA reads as TGCAGTGCTAGCCTAGCGGGATCTTACAATGAGCAGTTCTTC. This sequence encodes CSASLAGSYNEQFF.